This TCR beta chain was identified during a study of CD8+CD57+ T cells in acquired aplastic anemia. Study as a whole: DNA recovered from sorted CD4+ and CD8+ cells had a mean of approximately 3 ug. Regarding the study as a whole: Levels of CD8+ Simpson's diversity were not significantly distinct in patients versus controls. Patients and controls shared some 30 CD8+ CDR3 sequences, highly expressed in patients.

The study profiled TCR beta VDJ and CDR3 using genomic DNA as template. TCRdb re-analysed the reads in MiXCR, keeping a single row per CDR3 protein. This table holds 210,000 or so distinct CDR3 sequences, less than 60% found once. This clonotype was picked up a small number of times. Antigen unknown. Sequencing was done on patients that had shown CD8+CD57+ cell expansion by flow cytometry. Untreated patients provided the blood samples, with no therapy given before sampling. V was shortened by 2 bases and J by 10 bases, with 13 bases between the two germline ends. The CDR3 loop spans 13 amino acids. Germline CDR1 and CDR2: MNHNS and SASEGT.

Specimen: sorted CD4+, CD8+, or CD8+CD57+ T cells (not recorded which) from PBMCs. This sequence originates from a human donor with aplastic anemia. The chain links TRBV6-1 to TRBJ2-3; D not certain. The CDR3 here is CASSESLADAQYF. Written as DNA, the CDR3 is TGTGCCAGCAGTGAATCGTTGGCGGATGCGCAGTATTTT.